The 29 T cell receptor beta chains below were found in one sample sequenced in a study of coeliac disease. Profiled with immunoSEQ multiplex PCR; TCRdb holds only in-frame clones, not every one. The sample includes under 3,500 clones, around two thirds of them seen just once. The sample was intraepithelial lymphocytes from the gut. The receptors were gathered from a man younger than 35 with celiac disease on a gluten-free diet.

The chain carries TRBV7-9 and TRBJ1-1; 8 bases are a match to TRBD1. CDR3 size: 13 residues. The J segment lost 1 base and the V segment lost 8 bases, leaving 3 bases of the junction unmatched. Germline V lookup: CDR1 SEHNR, CDR2 FQNEAQ (reference sequence). This CDR3 reads CASRQGTNTEAFF. The CDR3 nucleotides are TGTGCCAGCCGACAGGGGACGAACACTGAAGCTTTCTTT.

V gene TRBV11-2 combines with J gene TRBJ2-2; no clear D. Trimming removed 5 bases at V and 10 bases at J, with 20 bases between. The CDR3 is 15 residues long. Germline V gene data show CDR1 as SGHAT and CDR2 as FQNNGV. CDR3 nucleotide sequence: TGTGCCAGCAGCCCCGCGACTGTAGTACTCGAGGAGCTGTTTTTT. Its translation is CASSPATVVLEELFF.

By its share, this clone is hyperexpanded. The sample holds other DNA sequences that translate to the same CDR3. The chain recombines TRBV5-1 with TRBJ1-4; D remains ambiguous. CDR1 and CDR2 from the germline V gene are SGHRS and YFSETQ. This CDR3 comprises 11 residues. Trimming left V 4 bases short and J 11 bases short, with 9 bases between. The chain's CDR3 is CASSLAGKLFF. The CDR3, as DNA: TGCGCCAGCAGCCTAGCGGGGAAACTGTTTTTT.

The chain combines TRBV5-6 with TRBJ2-1; D might be TRBD1 (5 bases). The ends were cut back, 2 bases at V and 2 bases at J, with 17 bases in the middle. Germline V gene lookup returns CDR1 SGHDT and CDR2 YYEEEE. This CDR3 has 17 residues. The CDR3 DNA is TGTGCCAGCAGCTTTGAGCAGGGTGGTGCTACCTACAATGAGCAGTTCTTC. Encoded protein: CASSFEQGGATYNEQFF. Full variable domain (missing parts from reference TRBV5-6 and TRBJ2-1): DAGVTQSPTHLIKTRGQQVTLRCSPKSGHDTVSWYQQALGQGPQFIFQYYEEEERQRGNFPDRFSGHQFPNYSSELNVNALLLGDSALYLCASSFEQGGATYNEQFFGPGTRLTVL.

The chain has TRBV4-1 and TRBJ1-1, with D possibly matching TRBD1 (6 bases). Per the germline V gene, CDR1 is MGHRA and CDR2 is YSYEKL. V gave up 4 bases and J gave up 4 bases, with 13 bases separating them. The CDR3 is 14 amino acids. The CDR3 here is CASSLGGAGTEAFF. The DNA of the CDR3 is TGCGCCAGCAGCCTGGGGGGGGCGGGCACTGAAGCTTTCTTT.

This sequence joins TRBV7-6 and TRBJ2-5; 12 bases fit TRBD1. There are 16 residues in the CDR3. The germline CDR1 and CDR2 sequences are SGHVS and FNYEAQ. The trim removed 4 bases at V and 5 bases at J, leaving 8 bases unmatched. The chain's CDR3 is CASSSGTGGALETQYF. CDR3 bases: TGTGCCAGCAGCTCCGGGACAGGGGGCGCTTTGGAGACCCAGTACTTC.

This chain links TRBV10-2 with TRBJ1-4; the match to TRBD1 covers 9 bases. CDR1 is WSHSY, CDR2 SAAADI, per germline. V dropped 5 bases and J dropped 8; count of bases not matched to a gene: 12. The CDR3 runs 16 residues. DNA of the CDR3: TGCGCCAGCAGTCCCTCCCGGGACAGGGTGAGGGAAAAACTGTTTTTT. It encodes CASSPSRDRVREKLFF.

This sequence joins TRBV18 and TRBJ1-2, with D maybe TRBD1 (5 bases). Trimming shortened V by 3 bases and J by 6 bases, and 14 bases separated the two germline ends. CDR1 KGHSH and CDR2 LQKENI come from the germline V gene. CDR3 length: 14 residues. CDR3 sequence (DNA): TGTGCCAGCTCACCGGGCAGGGAAGCTCATGGCTACACCTTC. Residues: CASSPGREAHGYTF.

This clone has a single count. V gene TRBV29-1 combines with J gene TRBJ2-3, with D perhaps matching TRBD1 (7 bases). Germline-derived CDR1 and CDR2 are SQVTM and ANQGSEA. V lost 6 bases and J 2 bases, leaving 12 bases between the germline ends. The CDR3 runs to 13 residues. The CDR3 region has the DNA TGCAGCGTGGCGGGACAGAACACAGATACGCAGTATTTT. Translation gives CSVAGQNTDTQYF.

About this clone itself: Other DNA sequences of this sample code for an identical CDR3. The V and J genes are TRBV30 and TRBJ1-5; 7 bases fit TRBD1. This CDR3 has 13 amino acids. J gave up 4 bases and V 3 bases, and 3 bases lay outside the gene matches. Germline CDR1 GTSNPN, CDR2 SVGIG (reference sequence). This CDR3 reads CAWSGQENQPQHF. The CDR3 DNA sequence: TGTGCCTGGAGCGGACAGGAGAATCAGCCCCAGCATTTT.

The chain is built from TRBV28 and TRBJ1-2; D uncertain. This CDR3 is 15 amino acids long. Trimming cost V 2 bases and J 3 bases, with 13 bases left between them. Germline CDR1 is MDHEN and CDR2 is SYDVKM. CDR3 sequence reads: CASSLVRSEYYGYTF. The CDR3 DNA follows: TGTGCCAGCAGTTTAGTGCGGAGCGAATACTATGGCTACACCTTC.

This clone has only one observation. The chain carries TRBV19 and TRBJ1-2; maybe TRBD1 (5 bases). The V end was cut by 7 bases, the J end by 4 bases, with 13 bases between. The CDR3 spans 13 residues. CDR1 and CDR2 (germline): LNHDA, SQIVND (reference sequence). CDR3 protein: CASTPGLTYGYTF. CDR3 nucleotide sequence: TGTGCCAGTACCCCAGGGCTTACCTATGGCTACACCTTC.

The J gene is TRBJ2-7, the V gene TRBV7-2; 10 nucleotides align to TRBD2. Germline V lookup: CDR1 SGHTA, CDR2 FQGNSA. V lost 1 base, J lost 6 bases, and 6 bases stayed unmatched. This CDR3 region has 15 residues. CDR3 residues: CASSLVAGGWFEQYF. The CDR3 coding sequence is TGTGCCAGCAGCTTAGTAGCGGGGGGATGGTTCGAGCAGTACTTC.

The V gene is TRBV10-1, the J gene TRBJ2-3; TRBD2 matches at 10 bases. The CDR3 has 19 residues. The junction had 13 bases not matched to a gene; V was cut back by 2 bases and J by 2 bases. Germline values: CDR1 WNHNN, CDR2 SYGVQD (reference sequence). The CDR3 coding sequence is TGCGCCAGCAGTGAGAGGGGCCTAGGGAGCGGGGGGGACACAGATACGCAGTATTTT. Its protein is CASSERGLGSGGDTDTQYF.

The table lists this clone with a few counts. This sequence joins TRBV14 and TRBJ1-4; D call uncertain. The CDR3 contains 15 residues. Trimming shortened V by 0 bases and J by 0 bases, and 5 bases separated the two germline ends. Germline V CDR1 and CDR2: SGHDN, FVKESK. Here the CDR3 DNA reads TGTGCCAGCAGCCAAGACGGGGCAACTAATGAAAAACTGTTTTTT. Amino acids: CASSQDGATNEKLFF.

This sequence joins TRBV4-3 and TRBJ2-3, with D unresolved. The CDR3 length is 15 residues. CDR1 LGHNA and CDR2 YSLEER come from the germline V gene. V lost 1 base and J lost 0, with 8 bases in between. CDR3 loop: CASSQVGRSTDTQYF. The CDR3 nucleotides are TGCGCCAGCAGCCAAGTTGGCAGGAGCACAGATACGCAGTATTTT.

The CDR3 coding sequence is TGTGCCACCAGCAGAGATCGGACTAGCGGGGGCACCTACAATGAGCAGTTCTTC. It is translated as CATSRDRTSGGTYNEQFF. The chain couples TRBV15 to TRBJ2-1, with TRBD2 identical over 13 bases. CDR3 length: 18 amino acids. Germline lookup yields CDR1 LNHNV and CDR2 YYDKDF (reference sequence). The V gene end was trimmed by 0 bases and the J gene end by 2 bases; junction bases not matched to a gene: 4.

The chain combines TRBV5-3 with TRBJ2-4, with D uncertain. TRBV5-3 counts as an open reading frame of uncertain function. The CDR3 contains 15 residues. Trimming cost V 0 bases and J 0 bases, with 7 bases left between them. The CDR3 DNA is TGTGCCAGAAGCTTGGAAGCGATAGCCAAAAACATTCAGTACTTC. Its protein product is CARSLEAIAKNIQYF.

A word on this clone: The junction and the germline gene differ at one end; a read error may be behind it. The J gene is TRBJ1-2, the V gene TRBV10-1; 8 bases line up with TRBD1. This CDR3 is 13 amino acids long. CDR1 WNHNN and CDR2 SYGVQD come from the germline V gene (reference sequence). This CDR3 is CAREDRANYCYTF. In DNA form, the CDR3 reads TGCGCCAGGGAGGACAGGGCAAACTATTGCTACACCTTC.

J is TRBJ1-4 and V is TRBV20-1; D not resolved. Germline CDR1 is DFQATT and CDR2 is SNEGSKA (reference sequence). CDR3 length: 11 amino acids. The ends were cut back, 4 bases at V and 5 bases at J, with 5 bases in the middle. DNA for the CDR3: TGCAGTGCTAACAAGAATGAAAAACTGTTTTTT. Translating gives CSANKNEKLFF.

The chain joins TRBV5-1 to TRBJ2-7, with D tentatively TRBD2 (7 bases). The germline V and J ends were trimmed by 7 bases and 7 bases, with 12 bases remaining between them. CDR1 is SGHRS and CDR2 is YFSETQ in the germline V gene. The CDR3 consists of 11 residues. The CDR3 DNA is TGCGCCAGCGGGCGGGGGCAAGAGCAGTACTTC. Residues: CASGRGQEQYF.

The V gene is TRBV7-9, the J gene TRBJ1-1; no clear D gene. In germline, CDR1 is SEHNR, CDR2 FQNEAQ (reference sequence). CDR3 size: 14 residues. Trimming shortened V by 1 base and J by 8 bases, and 14 bases separated the two germline ends. In nucleotides, the CDR3 is TGTGCCAGCAGCTTAGAGTCGAGAAGAGTGGAAGCTTTCTTT. Its translation is CASSLESRRVEAFF.

This clone has a handful of counts. The chain carries TRBV28 and TRBJ2-2, with a possible D match to TRBD2 (6 bases). This CDR3 has 16 residues. From germline, CDR1 is MDHEN and CDR2 SYDVKM. With 8 bases removed from V and 6 bases from J, the gap between germline ends came to 22 bases. CDR3 amino acids: CASAMTGTSVAGELFF. CDR3 DNA sequence: TGTGCCAGCGCAATGACCGGGACTTCTGTGGCCGGGGAGCTGTTTTTT.

The rearrangement joins TRBV5-4 to TRBJ2-5; 8 bases map to TRBD1. Germline V CDR1 and CDR2: SGHNT, YYREEE (reference sequence). This CDR3 is built from 15 residues. V lost 4 bases and J lost 5; bases outside the gene matches: 10. The DNA of the CDR3 is TGTGCCAGCAGCGGGGGACAGGACGGGTTTGAGACCCAGTACTTC. This codes for CASSGGQDGFETQYF. The whole variable domain, filled in from reference TRBV5-4 and TRBJ2-5, reads ETGVTQSPTHLIKTRGQQVTLRCSSQSGHNTVSWYQQALGQGPQFIFQYYREEENGRGNFPPRFSGLQFPNYSSELNVNALELDDSALYLCASSGGQDGFETQYFGPGTRLLVL.

The V gene is TRBV6-1, the J gene TRBJ2-4, with 7 bases lining up with TRBD1. Germline V gene sequence: CDR1 MNHNS, CDR2 SASEGT. V was pared by 5 bases and J by 1 base, with 5 bases of the junction left unmatched. CDR3 length equals 15 residues. Here the CDR3 reads CASSSPQGAKNIQYF. Written as DNA, the CDR3 is TGTGCCAGCAGTTCACCACAGGGGGCCAAAAACATTCAGTACTTC.

V gene TRBV27 combines with J gene TRBJ1-6; D not resolved. The CDR3 has 15 amino acids. The V end lost 10 bases, the J end lost 0 bases, and 13 bases lay between the germline ends. Germline V lookup: CDR1 MNHEY, CDR2 SMNVEV (reference sequence). The CDR3 protein is CATREESSYNSPLHF. The CDR3 DNA reads TGTGCCACTCGGGAGGAGAGCTCCTATAATTCACCCCTCCACTTT.

With respect to this clone: The same CDR3 also results from other DNA sequences found in this sample. The rearrangement uses TRBV7-2 and TRBJ2-1; weak D call: TRBD2 (6 bases). Germline CDR1 reads SGHTA; CDR2 reads FQGNSA. This CDR3 has 14 amino acids. Trimming took 5 bases from V and 8 from J, leaving 16 bases between them. CDR3 sequence (DNA): TGTGCCAGCAGCACCGGAGGGGCTTCGGATGAGCAGTTCTTC. It specifies CASSTGGASDEQFF.

The chain employs TRBV9 and TRBJ2-2; D is perhaps TRBD1 (6 bases). Trimming pared 0 bases from V and 6 bases from J, leaving 12 bases between. CDR1 SGDLS and CDR2 YYNGEE come from the germline V gene. The length of the CDR3 is 15 residues. The CDR3 is CASSVGPGVAGELFF. The CDR3 nucleotides are TGTGCCAGCAGCGTAGGTCCAGGGGTCGCCGGGGAGCTGTTTTTT. Variable domain in full (rest from reference TRBV9 and TRBJ2-2): DSGVTQTPKHLITATGQRVTLRCSPRSGDLSVYWYQQSLDQGLQFLIQYYNGEERAKGNILERFSAQQFPDLHSELNLSSLELGDSALYFCASSVGPGVAGELFFGEGSRLTVL.

This sequence joins TRBV5-5 and TRBJ2-7; maybe TRBD2 (6 bases). This CDR3 is 16 amino acids long. Germline assignment: CDR1 SGHKS and CDR2 YYEKEE (reference sequence). V shed 4 bases and J shed 0 bases, with 17 bases lying between them. Here the CDR3 DNA reads TGTGCCAGCAGCCCGGGCGGGGCAGTCCTCTCCTACGAGCAGTACTTC. Translated, it gives CASSPGGAVLSYEQYF.